The rows below give T cell receptor beta chains drawn from one sample of a study of blood T cells in healthy people across ages. TCRdb re-called the 5' RACE reads through MiXCR, storing one row per CDR3 protein. Here the sample spans hundreds of thousands of distinct CDR3 sequences, roughly 21% being singletons. The sequencing sample was made of blood. These receptors all come from a man aged 70 or older in good health. The CDR3 runs from the conserved cysteine through the conserved F or W. Fields, in order: V gene, D gene, J gene, clone size, CDR3 DNA, CDR3 protein. A D gene is named only where the DNA matches it firmly. Size tells how often a clone was seen (once, few, many) or the class of an expanded clone, and some rows leave it out.

TRBV12-3/TRBV12-4	-	TRBJ2-5	many	TGTGCCAGCAGCTTAGAGGGGACCCAGTACTTC	CASSLEGTQYF
TRBV20-1	-	TRBJ2-5	-	TGCAGTGCTAGTGCGGAAACCCAAGAGGCCCGGTACTTC	CSASAETQEARYF
TRBV7-8	-	TRBJ2-3	few	TGTGCCAGCAGCTTTAGTTTTACAGATACGCAGTATTTT	CASSFSFTDTQYF
TRBV20-1	-	TRBJ1-4	-	TGCAGTGCCCTGAATGGGGGGGGCACTAATGAAAAACTGTTTTTT	CSALNGGGTNEKLFF
TRBV5-1	-	TRBJ2-7	-	TGCGCCAGCAGCACTACCCGGGGACGGTTCTACGAGCAGTACTTC	CASSTTRGRFYEQYF
TRBV29-1	TRBD2	TRBJ2-7	few	TGCAGCGTTGGACAGATAGTTAGGACTAGCGGGACCTTGAGCTCCTACGAGCAGTACTTC	CSVGQIVRTSGTLSSYEQYF
TRBV10-3	-	TRBJ2-5	few	TGTGCCATCAGTGAGTCGGGAGGCAAAGAGACCCAGTACTTC	CAISESGGKETQYF
TRBV27	-	TRBJ2-1	few	TGTGCCAGCAGTAACCCTCGCGGCCATGAGCAGTTCTTC	CASSNPRGHEQFF
TRBV3-1	-	TRBJ2-1	few	TGTGCCAGCAGCCCGACGGTTAGCTCCTACAATGAGCAGTTCTTC	CASSPTVSSYNEQFF
TRBV2	-	TRBJ2-5	few	TGTGCCAGCAGTGACAGGGGGAGGTCCGAAGAGACCCAGTACTTC	CASSDRGRSEETQYF
TRBV9	-	TRBJ2-7	-	TGTGCCAGCAGCGTAGATGAGACAAGTCCCTACGAGCAGTACTTC	CASSVDETSPYEQYF
TRBV12-5	-	TRBJ2-7	-	TGTGCTAGTGGTTTGAACGTCGGGGCCCCCTACGAGCAGTACTTC	CASGLNVGAPYEQYF
TRBV6-6	-	TRBJ2-2	-	-	CASSSSWNTGELFF
TRBV4-1	-	TRBJ2-5	many	TGCGCCAGCAGCCAAGAACCAGGGGCACGCCAAGAGACCCAGTACTTC	CASSQEPGARQETQYF
TRBV10-3	-	TRBJ1-2	few	TGTGCCATCAGTAAAGCACAGGGAGGGAACTATGGCTACACCTTC	CAISKAQGGNYGYTF
TRBV5-1	-	TRBJ1-4	-	TGCGCCAGCAGCTTCGGCGGCGGAACTAATGAAAAACTGTTTTTT	CASSFGGGTNEKLFF
TRBV5-1	TRBD1	TRBJ1-3	-	TGCGCCAGCAGCTCAGGACAGGTTGACTCTGGAAACACCATATATTTT	CASSSGQVDSGNTIYF
TRBV20-1	-	TRBJ2-4	-	TGCAGTGCTGGTCCAAACGGCGGGGACATTCAGTACTTC	CSAGPNGGDIQYF
TRBV25-1	TRBD1	TRBJ1-3	-	TGTGCCAGCAGCGGACAGGGAGGGATCTCTGGAAACACCATATATTTT	CASSGQGGISGNTIYF
TRBV10-3	TRBD1	TRBJ2-5	few	TGTGCCATCAGTGAGTCACTGACAGGGGCCCAAGAGACCCAGTACTTC	CAISESLTGAQETQYF
TRBV4-2	-	TRBJ1-2	-	TGTGCCAGCAGCCAAGGGAATAGCGATGGCTACACCTTC	CASSQGNSDGYTF
TRBV2	-	TRBJ1-2	-	TGTGCCAGCAGTGGAGGGCAGGGGAACTATGGCTACACCTTC	CASSGGQGNYGYTF
TRBV4-3	TRBD2	TRBJ2-2	few	TGCGCCAGCAGCCCTTCTGGGGGACTAGCGGGGAGCACCGGGGAGCTGTTTTTT	CASSPSGGLAGSTGELFF
TRBV20-1	TRBD2	TRBJ2-2	many	TGCAGTGCTAGAGATAGTACTAGCGGGAACACCGGGGAGCTGTTTTTT	CSARDSTSGNTGELFF
TRBV5-1	-	TRBJ2-7	-	TGCGCCAGCAGCTTGGAGTTGGCCTACGAGCAGTACTTC	CASSLELAYEQYF
TRBV5-1	TRBD1	TRBJ1-2	-	TGCGCCAGCAGCCCCGAAGGGGGACAGGGAGGAGGCTACACCTTC	CASSPEGGQGGGYTF
TRBV7-2	-	TRBJ2-7	few	TGTGCCAGCAGCCCCAGAGGTTCACCCTACGAGCAGTACTTC	CASSPRGSPYEQYF
TRBV6-2/TRBV6-3	-	TRBJ2-5	-	TGTGCCAGCAGCTCGACAGGAGAGACCCAGTACTTC	CASSSTGETQYF
TRBV3-1	-	TRBJ2-4	-	TGTGCCAGCAGCCAAGATTACGGAGCCAAAAACATTCAGTACTTC	CASSQDYGAKNIQYF
TRBV4-3	-	TRBJ1-2	few	TGCGCCAGCAGCCAAGGAACTGCCTATGGCTACACCTTC	CASSQGTAYGYTF
TRBV24-1	-	TRBJ2-1	few	TGTGCCACCCAGACTTCAGGGACCTACAATGAGCAGTTCTTC	CATQTSGTYNEQFF
TRBV29-1	TRBD2	TRBJ2-3	few	TGCAGCGTTGTTCCGGGCGGGAGGGCCACAGATACGCAGTATTTT	CSVVPGGRATDTQYF
TRBV6-7	TRBD1	TRBJ2-3	once	TGTGCCAGCAGTGTTGGGGACAGGGAGGCAGATACGCAGTATTTT	CASSVGDREADTQYF
TRBV7-2	-	TRBJ2-7	-	TGTGCCAGCAGCTCAACGCCGGGGTTGATCTACGAGCAGTACTTC	CASSSTPGLIYEQYF
TRBV18	TRBD2	TRBJ2-7	few	TGTGCCAGCTCAGGAGCCGGGACTAGCGGGTTCGAGCAGTACTTC	CASSGAGTSGFEQYF
TRBV5-1	TRBD1	TRBJ1-1	-	TGCGCCAGCAGCTGGAAGGGGACAGGCGCAATGAACACTGAAGCTTTCTTT	CASSWKGTGAMNTEAFF
TRBV2	TRBD2	TRBJ2-4	-	TGTGCCAGCACCCATGGTGCGGGGGGGCCACGCGACATTCAGTACTTC	CASTHGAGGPRDIQYF
TRBV7-2	-	TRBJ2-1	-	TGTGCCAGCAGCAATGAGCGGAGATACAATGAGCAGTTCTTC	CASSNERRYNEQFF
TRBV5-1	TRBD1	TRBJ2-5	many	TGCGCCAGCAGCTTGGTGGGACAGCAAGAGACCCAGTACTTC	CASSLVGQQETQYF
TRBV7-2	TRBD2	TRBJ2-3	-	TGTGCCAGCAGCTTAGCAGAGGGACTAGCGGCGGGGGATACGCAGTATTTT	CASSLAEGLAAGDTQYF
TRBV2	-	TRBJ2-7	many	TGTGCCAGCAGTGAAGCCTACGAGCAGTACTTC	CASSEAYEQYF
TRBV29-1	-	TRBJ2-1	-	TGCAGCGTTGAAAGTCCGGCCACGAAGGATGAGCAGTTCTTC	CSVESPATKDEQFF
TRBV29-1	TRBD1	TRBJ2-4	few	TGCAGCGGTCAACAGGGGGCAGACATTCAGTACTTC	CSGQQGADIQYF
TRBV24-1	-	TRBJ1-5	few	TGTGCCACCAGTGATGAACAGGGAAAGCCCCAGCATTTT	CATSDEQGKPQHF
TRBV24-1	-	TRBJ1-2	few	TGTGCCGCCAGTGATTTCACAGGGTATGGCTACACCTTC	CAASDFTGYGYTF
TRBV5-6	-	TRBJ1-4	-	TGTGCCAGCAGCTGGGGGGTATCTGGCACTAATGAAAAACTGTTTTTT	CASSWGVSGTNEKLFF
TRBV7-6	-	TRBJ2-1	-	TGTGCCAGCAGCTCCGGACAAAGTGCCTACAATGAGCAGTTCTTC	CASSSGQSAYNEQFF
TRBV9	TRBD2	TRBJ2-5	-	TGTGCCAGCAGCCCCTCCACGGGAGGGGTTTCCGGAGAGACCCAGTACTTC	CASSPSTGGVSGETQYF
TRBV28	-	TRBJ2-3	few	TGTGCCAGCAGTTTACTCGACAGGTTGGGAGGAGATACGCAGTATTTT	CASSLLDRLGGDTQYF
TRBV28	TRBD1	TRBJ1-5	-	TGTGCCAGCAGTTTTGGGACAGGGGCATATCAGCCCCAGCATTTT	CASSFGTGAYQPQHF